The rows below give T cell receptor beta chains drawn from one sample of a study of T-cell memory formation after mild COVID-19. TCRdb passed the 5' RACE reads through MiXCR, listing each CDR3 protein once. Of about 170,000 distinct CDR3 sequences in the sample, 13% are singletons; the top ten hold more than 3%. The sample taken for sequencing was PBMCs or a T cell subset sorted from them (not recorded which). The receptors come from a man aged 18 to 29 who had mild COVID-19 (a few samples of this study predate the infection). Cell type and time point are not known. Each CDR3 is given with its conserved first and last residue. The D gene is left open where the match is weak. Not all rows give a size; the values are once, few, many and, for expanded clones, a class.

TRBV18	.	TRBJ2-7	.	CASSPEREQYF	TGTGCCAGCTCACCGGAAAGGGAGCAGTACTTC
TRBV5-5	.	TRBJ1-2	few	CASSFDDYGYTF	TGTGCCAGCAGCTTTGACGACTATGGCTACACCTTC
TRBV20-1	TRBD1	TRBJ2-2	few	CSAPRTGDTGELFF	TGCAGTGCTCCCAGGACAGGGGACACCGGGGAGCTGTTTTTT
TRBV5-1	.	TRBJ2-1	.	CASSTQPTDYNEQFF	TGCGCCAGCAGCACCCAACCGACAGACTACAATGAGCAGTTCTTC
TRBV20-1	.	TRBJ1-1	few	CSARTGRGSGTEAFF	TGCAGTGCGAGAACAGGGAGAGGGTCGGGGACTGAAGCTTTCTTT
TRBV7-2	TRBD1	TRBJ2-2	.	CASRTTGWNTGELFF	TGTGCCAGCAGGACGACAGGGTGGAACACCGGGGAGCTGTTTTTT
TRBV5-1	.	TRBJ1-5	.	CASSRLPGQLSNQPQHF	TGCGCCAGCAGCCGTCTACCAGGACAGCTTAGCAATCAGCCCCAGCATTTT
TRBV7-2	.	TRBJ2-1	.	CASSLNRDEQFF	TGTGCCAGCAGCTTAAACAGGGATGAGCAGTTCTTC
TRBV11-2	.	TRBJ1-5	few	CASSSNGQYSNQPQHF	TGTGCCAGCAGCTCGAACGGCCAGTATAGCAATCAGCCCCAGCATTTT
TRBV7-9	.	TRBJ1-4	.	CASSFSLRGEKLFF	TGTGCCAGCAGCTTCAGTTTAAGGGGTGAAAAACTGTTTTTT
TRBV18	.	TRBJ2-7	.	CASSPESYEQYF	TGTGCCAGCTCACCGGAATCCTACGAGCAGTACTTC
TRBV7-2	.	TRBJ2-7	few	CASSLEVSAVAYEQYF	TGTGCCAGCAGCTTAGAGGTTTCGGCGGTAGCCTACGAGCAGTACTTC
TRBV5-1	TRBD1	TRBJ2-1	few	CASSSRTGAYNEQFF	TGCGCCAGCAGCTCAAGGACAGGAGCCTACAATGAGCAGTTCTTC
TRBV4-1	TRBD2	TRBJ2-2	few	CASKTGTSNTGELFF	TGCGCCAGCAAAACAGGGACTAGCAACACCGGGGAGCTGTTTTTT
TRBV5-4	.	TRBJ2-1	few	CASSLVAGASYNEQFF	TGTGCCAGCAGCTTGGTCGCGGGGGCCTCCTACAATGAGCAGTTCTTC
TRBV29-1	.	TRBJ1-1	.	CSVEDLHGGIEAFF	TGCAGCGTTGAAGACCTTCACGGTGGGATTGAAGCTTTCTTT
TRBV2	.	TRBJ1-5	.	CASSERGGMNQPQHF	TGTGCCAGCAGTGAACGAGGGGGGATGAACCAGCCCCAGCATTTT
TRBV7-9	.	TRBJ2-3	many	CASSLQGGGTDTQYF	TGTGCCAGCAGCTTACAGGGGGGCGGCACAGATACGCAGTATTTT
TRBV11-2	TRBD2	TRBJ2-3	few	CASSFSGSGNTQYF	TGTGCCAGCAGCTTTAGCGGGTCGGGTAATACGCAGTATTTT
TRBV12-3/TRBV12-4	.	TRBJ1-2	.	CASSFLSTWQGDGYTF	TGTGCCAGCAGTTTTCTCTCTACGTGGCAGGGAGATGGCTACACCTTC
TRBV12-3/TRBV12-4	.	TRBJ1-1	few	CASSFGRDTEAFF	TGTGCCAGCAGTTTCGGGCGAGACACTGAAGCTTTCTTT
TRBV7-9	TRBD1	TRBJ1-5	.	CASSPDRGDQPQHF	TGTGCCAGCAGCCCCGACAGGGGGGATCAGCCCCAGCATTTT
TRBV14	.	TRBJ2-7	.	CASSPGLANTYEQYF	TGTGCCAGCAGTCCCGGGCTGGCAAATACCTACGAGCAGTACTTC
TRBV7-2	TRBD1	TRBJ1-6	many	CASSFDRGYSPLHF	TGTGCCAGCAGCTTCGACAGGGGCTATTCACCCCTCCACTTT
TRBV12-3/TRBV12-4	.	TRBJ2-5	.	CASLGGGNQETQYF	TGTGCCAGTCTAGGGGGGGGGAACCAAGAGACCCAGTACTTC
TRBV5-4	TRBD2	TRBJ2-5	.	CASSAGVQETQYF	TGTGCCAGCAGCGCGGGGGTGCAAGAGACCCAGTACTTC
TRBV18	TRBD1	TRBJ1-2	.	CASSHDRDSSRGYTF	TGTGCCAGCTCGCATGACCGGGACAGTTCTAGGGGCTACACCTTC
TRBV4-1	.	TRBJ1-1	many	CASSQEEGNTEAFF	TGCGCCAGCAGCCAAGAGGAAGGGAACACTGAAGCTTTCTTT
TRBV7-2	.	TRBJ2-5	few	CASSFQGSETQYF	TGTGCCAGCAGCTTTCAGGGCTCAGAGACCCAGTACTTC
TRBV7-9	TRBD1	TRBJ1-2	.	CASTDSGTAGLYGYTF	TGTGCCAGCACCGATAGCGGGACAGCGGGCCTCTATGGCTACACCTTC
TRBV7-2	TRBD1	TRBJ1-4	few	CASSLETGTALRKLFF	TGTGCCAGCAGCTTAGAAACCGGGACAGCTCTCCGAAAACTGTTTTTT
TRBV6-2/TRBV6-3	.	TRBJ2-7	few	CASSPSHRGKYF	TGTGCCAGCAGTCCCTCCCATAGGGGCAAGTACTTC
TRBV7-2	TRBD1	TRBJ1-1	few	CASSPGTGSMNTVAEAFF	TGTGCCAGCAGCCCGGGGACAGGGAGCATGAACACTGTCGCTGAAGCTTTCTTT
TRBV4-3	.	TRBJ2-2	many	CASSQEVLGNTGELFF	TGCGCCAGCAGCCAAGAGGTTTTGGGGAACACCGGGGAGCTGTTTTTT
TRBV25-1	.	TRBJ2-1	.	CASSEFRGLGGEQFF	TGTGCCAGCAGTGAATTTCGGGGGCTAGGCGGTGAGCAGTTCTTC
TRBV6-5	.	TRBJ1-1	.	CASSYSTGAGMTEAFF	TGTGCCAGCAGTTACTCGACCGGCGCAGGGATGACTGAAGCTTTCTTT
TRBV20-1	TRBD1	TRBJ2-1	.	CSASLGQGAGEQFF	TGCAGTGCTAGTCTGGGACAGGGGGCGGGTGAGCAGTTCTTC
TRBV20-1	.	TRBJ2-1	.	CSGNRGGGGAYNEQFF	TGCAGTGGTAACAGGGGAGGAGGGGGGGCTTACAATGAGCAGTTCTTC
TRBV4-1	.	TRBJ2-2	.	CASSQDTPQGGLGELFF	TGCGCCAGCAGCCAAGATACCCCACAGGGAGGACTCGGGGAGCTGTTTTTT
TRBV10-1	.	TRBJ2-7	.	CASSEKRITSEQYF	TGCGCCAGCAGTGAGAAAAGGATTACGAGCGAGCAGTACTTC
TRBV5-1	.	TRBJ2-1	.	CASSPTDVNSEQFF	TGCGCCAGCAGCCCAACGGACGTAAATTCTGAGCAGTTCTTC
TRBV5-1	TRBD2	TRBJ2-5	.	CASLAGETQYF	TGCGCCAGCTTAGCGGGAGAGACCCAGTACTTC
TRBV12-3/TRBV12-4	TRBD2	TRBJ2-3	.	CASSLRSSGTDTQYF	TGTGCCAGCAGTTTAAGGTCTAGCGGAACAGATACGCAGTATTTT
TRBV5-1	.	TRBJ1-5	few	CASSLDGVNQPQHF	TGCGCCAGCAGCTTAGACGGGGTGAATCAGCCCCAGCATTTT
TRBV5-4	.	TRBJ1-6	few	CASRGTGNSPLHF	TGTGCCAGCAGGGGTACAGGTAATTCACCCCTCCACTTT
TRBV12-3/TRBV12-4	.	TRBJ1-3	.	CASRPTGGNTIYF	TGTGCCAGCAGGCCGACAGGTGGAAACACCATATATTTT
TRBV4-1	TRBD2	TRBJ2-3	.	CASSQLGLAGPDTQYF	TGCGCCAGCAGCCAATTGGGACTAGCGGGGCCAGATACGCAGTATTTT
TRBV5-1	TRBD1	TRBJ1-5	few	CASSFEGAGNQPQHF	TGCGCCAGCAGCTTTGAGGGGGCAGGGAATCAGCCCCAGCATTTT
TRBV12-3/TRBV12-4	.	TRBJ2-3	many	CASSLEGQLGTQYF	TGTGCCAGCAGTTTAGAAGGGCAACTGGGTACGCAGTATTTT
TRBV7-9	.	TRBJ2-2	.	CASSLTATGELFF	TGTGCCAGCAGCTTGACAGCCACCGGGGAGCTGTTTTTT